The text below deals with one T cell receptor beta chain. The clone's antigen remains unknown. It has no much larger one-base neighbor in the sample; base qualities were not kept. This specimen belongs to a study of technical replicates of blood from four donors listed by TCRdb under 2017. Inclusive of the bounding cysteine and phenylalanine, the CDR3 is 15 residues long. CDR3 DNA is the only sequence kept; it has 45 bases, read in frame from the first base. V is pruned by 5 bases and J by 5 bases, leaving 8 bases of the junction without a gene match. The germline V gene yields SGHVT for CDR1 and SQSDAQ for CDR2. Preparation of the library involved the immunoSEQ multiplex PCR assay. The clones in this table, taken by TCRdb from immuneACCESS, are in-frame only. Not every clone is retained; where verified, under half of the shortfall comes from an unresolved V gene, and the cause of the rest is unknown. The sample records 70,000 to 90,000 clones, 90% to 95% of which are singletons. About 0.35% of the sample goes to the ten largest clones.

The clonotype originates from a human donor in good health. Sequenced: T cells isolated from PBMCs. Recombination joined TRBV7-4 with TRBJ2-7; 11 central bases correspond to TRBD1. CDR3 region: CASSLGTGGIDEQYF. The DNA sequence is as follows: TGTGCCAGCAGCCTAGGGACAGGGGGAATAGACGAGCAGTACTTC.